Sequencing of this TCR beta chain was carried out in a study of identical twins. This clonotype was observed a handful of times. TCRdb passed the 5' RACE reads through MiXCR, listing each CDR3 protein once. This sample has about 520,000 distinct CDR3 sequences; 20% to 25% occur once, and the top ten carry 0.75% to 0.95%. Germline loops: CDR1 SGHTA, CDR2 FQGNSA. The CDR3 is 15 residues long. The ends were cut back, 4 bases at V and 14 bases at J, with 24 bases in the middle. These same records also appear under a second study, on T cells expressing NK-cell markers.

This TCR derives from a woman between 18 and 29 years old in good health. The chain employs TRBV7-2 and TRBJ2-1, with D unresolved. The sample comprised CD4+ T cells sorted from blood. CDR3 DNA sequence: TGTGCCAGCAGCTACGATCCTCTCGGGCTTCCAGAGGAGTTCTTC. As protein: CASSYDPLGLPEEFF.